The 7 T cell receptor beta chains below come from one sample, sequenced in a study of blood T cell repertoires in COVID-19 (TCRdb year 2020). Library prep was done by the immunoSEQ multiplex PCR assay. This is the immuneACCESS table as TCRdb keeps it, with only in-frame sequences that have V and J called. A part of the clones is gone; compared with another copy, unresolved V genes explain less than half, and the rest is unexplained. The sample data list 150,000 to 200,000 clones, and approximately 84% of these were observed just once. The top ten hold 1% to 1.5% of the sample. The source material was PBMCs or T cells enriched from blood (not recorded which). The receptors were sampled from a human donor with acute COVID-19. The donor label of this sample is uncertain.

The chain combines TRBV7-6 with TRBJ2-2; TRBD1 matches 8 bases. The CDR3 extends over 16 amino acids. With 1 base clipped from V and 6 bases from J, the junction kept 7 bases outside the gene matches. Germline V gene data show CDR1 as SGHVS and CDR2 as FNYEAQ. The CDR3 coding sequence is TGTGCCAGCAGCTTAGAGGGTGGACAGGGTCCCGGGGAGCTGTTTTTT. Translation gives CASSLEGGQGPGELFF.

The chain's CDR3 is CASSIREAAGVEQYF. CDR3 bases: TGTGCCAGTAGTATTCGGGAGGCCGCAGGTGTCGAGCAGTACTTC. This sequence joins TRBV19 and TRBJ2-7; 7 bases match TRBD2. CDR3 length equals 15 residues. Germline V gene data show CDR1 as LNHDA and CDR2 as SQIVND (reference sequence). With 3 bases clipped from V and 6 bases from J, the junction kept 11 bases outside the gene matches.

This clone was detected only once. This chain connects TRBV10-1 to TRBJ2-6, with 12 bases aligning to TRBD1. V lost 6 bases and J lost 4; bases outside the gene matches: 19. This CDR3 comprises 21 residues. Germline CDR1 is WNHNN and CDR2 is SYGVQD (reference sequence). The CDR3 DNA reads as TGCGCCAGCAGCCACCCGGGGGAGGGACAGGGGGCAGTGAACGGGGCCAACGTCCTGACTTTC. It yields the protein CASSHPGEGQGAVNGANVLTF.

This rearrangement joins TRBV2 to TRBJ2-5; 9 bases line up with TRBD2. Trimming cost V 7 bases and J 5 bases; bases outside gene matches: 17. The CDR3 totals 17 residues. Germline V gene data show CDR1 as SNHLY and CDR2 as FYNNEI. The CDR3 protein is CASIPEGRGGALETQYF. CDR3 DNA sequence: TGTGCCAGCATCCCGGAGGGGCGCGGGGGGGCCCTGGAGACCCAGTACTTC.

This sequence joins TRBV7-2 and TRBJ1-6, with 12 bases identical to TRBD1. CDR3 length: 19 amino acids. Germline CDR1 SGHTA, CDR2 FQGNSA. V gave up 5 bases and J gave up 11 bases; unmatched junction bases: 19. The DNA of the CDR3 is TGTGCCAGCAGCGCTTCTCCTATCTGGGACAGGGGGCGCGGGCCACCCCTCCACTTT. The encoded protein is CASSASPIWDRGRGPPLHF.

J is TRBJ1-2 and V is TRBV5-6; 9 positions match TRBD1. This CDR3 spans 15 amino acids. V gave up 0 bases and J gave up 8 bases; unmatched junction bases: 8. CDR1 and CDR2 (germline): SGHDT, YYEEEE. The CDR3, as DNA: TGTGCCAGCAGCTTGGGGGCACAGGGGGCCAAAGGCTACACCTTC. Amino acids: CASSLGAQGAKGYTF.

The rearrangement joins TRBV12-3 or TRBV12-4 to TRBJ2-7; no firm D call. CDR3 size: 12 residues. Trimming left V 5 bases short and J 3 bases short, with 8 bases between. CDR3 nucleotide sequence: TGTGCCAGCAGTACCTCGGGCTACGAGCAGTACTTC. This codes for CASSTSGYEQYF.